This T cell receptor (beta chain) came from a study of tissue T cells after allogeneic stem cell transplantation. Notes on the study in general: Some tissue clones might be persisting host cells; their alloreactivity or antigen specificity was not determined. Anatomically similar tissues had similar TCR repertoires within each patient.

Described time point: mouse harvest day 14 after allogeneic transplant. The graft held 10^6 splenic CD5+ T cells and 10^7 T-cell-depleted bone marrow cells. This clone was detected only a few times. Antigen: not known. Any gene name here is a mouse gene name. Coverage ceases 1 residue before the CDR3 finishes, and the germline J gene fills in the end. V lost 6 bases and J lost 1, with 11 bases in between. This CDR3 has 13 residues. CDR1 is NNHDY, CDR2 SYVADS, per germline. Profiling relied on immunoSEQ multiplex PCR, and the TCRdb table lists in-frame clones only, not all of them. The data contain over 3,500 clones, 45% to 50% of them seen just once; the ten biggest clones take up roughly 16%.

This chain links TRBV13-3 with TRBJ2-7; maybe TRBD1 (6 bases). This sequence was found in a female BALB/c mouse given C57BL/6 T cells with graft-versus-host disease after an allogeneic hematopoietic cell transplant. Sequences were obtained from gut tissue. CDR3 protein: CASTPGTSYEQYF. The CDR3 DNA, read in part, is TGTGCCAGCACCCCCGGGACATCCTATGAACAGTAC.